A selection of T cell receptor beta chains follows, all from one sample in a study of OX40 agonist ivuxolimab in advanced cancers. TCRdb's copy holds only in-frame clones and misses some; the assay was immunoSEQ multiplex PCR. This sample yields about 73,000 clones, of which about nine tenths are seen a single time; roughly 0.56% belongs to the top ten. The sample here was CD4+ or CD8+ T cells sorted from blood, taken in a trial of the OX40 agonist ivuxolimab. Every receptor here comes from an adult with an advanced solid tumor such as melanoma, head and neck, liver or kidney cancer. CDR3s include the opening cysteine and the closing phenylalanine or tryptophan. D genes are given only for firm matches. For some rows the clone size is stated as once, few or many, or as a class when expanded; others skip it.

j_gene	abundance	v_gene	d_gene	CDR3aa	CDR3nt
TRBJ1-2	.	TRBV20-1	.	CSAGGGDGYTF	TGCAGTGCTGGGGGGGGAGATGGCTACACCTTC
TRBJ1-1	.	TRBV5-5	.	CASSLIGKNTEAFF	TGTGCCAGCAGCTTGATTGGGAAGAACACTGAAGCTTTCTTT
TRBJ2-5	.	TRBV7-7	.	CASSLVVMETQYF	TGTGCTAGCAGCTTAGTAGTAATGGAGACCCAGTACTTC
TRBJ2-7	.	TRBV11-3	TRBD2	CASSPPSGRASYEQYF	TGTGCCAGCAGCCCCCCTAGCGGGAGGGCCTCCTACGAGCAGTACTTC
TRBJ1-3	.	TRBV29-1	.	CSVGGVSTAAVF	TGCAGCGTGGGGGGGGTATCGACGGCCGCAGTTTTT
TRBJ2-5	.	TRBV11-2	TRBD1	CASSLDGQGGTQYF	TGTGCCAGCAGCTTAGATGGACAGGGAGGGACCCAGTACTTC
TRBJ2-7	.	TRBV7-2	TRBD1	CASSLVSGQGTYEQYF	TGTGCCAGCAGCTTAGTATCGGGACAGGGAACCTACGAGCAGTACTTC
TRBJ2-3	.	TRBV9	.	CASSLLGWDTDTQYF	TGTGCCAGCAGCCTTCTGGGGTGGGACACAGATACGCAGTATTTT
TRBJ2-7	.	TRBV5-4	TRBD1	CASSSDRVDEQYF	TGTGCCAGCAGCTCGGACAGGGTCGACGAGCAGTACTTC
TRBJ1-2	.	TRBV5-1	.	CASSLGGDYGYTF	TGCGCCAGCAGCCTCGGGGGCGACTATGGCTACACCTTC
TRBJ2-3	.	TRBV25-1	TRBD2	CASSELAGDADTQYF	TGTGCCAGCAGTGAACTAGCGGGAGACGCAGATACGCAGTATTTT
TRBJ2-7	.	TRBV5-6	.	CASSLDRLSYEQYF	TGTGCCAGCAGCTTGGACAGGCTCTCCTACGAGCAGTACTTC
TRBJ2-5	.	TRBV6-5	.	CASSYSGIPQETQYF	TGTGCCAGCAGTTACTCGGGCATACCACAAGAGACCCAGTACTTC
TRBJ2-7	.	TRBV7-2	TRBD2	CASSPTSGEQYF	TGTGCCAGCAGCCCAACTAGCGGTGAGCAGTACTTC
TRBJ2-5	.	TRBV27	.	CASSLTGLAQETQYF	TGTGCCAGCAGCCTGACAGGTTTGGCCCAAGAGACCCAGTACTTC
TRBJ1-5	.	TRBV19	TRBD1	CASSIPGGYQPQHF	TGTGCCAGTAGTATCCCAGGGGGGTATCAGCCCCAGCATTTT
TRBJ2-3	.	TRBV4-2	TRBD2	CASSRTSGRDTDTQYF	TGTGCCAGCAGCCGGACTAGCGGGAGGGATACAGATACGCAGTATTTT
TRBJ2-3	.	TRBV10-3	TRBD2	CAISGAGGTDTQYF	TGTGCCATCAGTGGTGCGGGAGGGACAGATACGCAGTATTTT
TRBJ1-1	.	TRBV5-1	.	CASSLDRETEAFF	TGCGCCAGCAGCTTGGACAGGGAGACTGAAGCTTTCTTT
TRBJ2-1	once	TRBV5-1	TRBD2	CASSLSTSGSYNEQFF	TGCGCCAGCAGCTTGTCGACTAGCGGCTCCTACAATGAGCAGTTCTTC
TRBJ2-1	.	TRBV5-1	.	CASSLTNSYNEQFF	TGCGCCAGCAGCCTAACCAATTCCTACAATGAGCAGTTCTTC
TRBJ2-2	.	TRBV9	TRBD1	CASSHTGGANTGELFF	TGTGCCAGCAGCCATACAGGGGGCGCAAACACCGGGGAGCTGTTTTTT
TRBJ2-1	.	TRBV11-2	.	CASSKVRKHEQFF	TGTGCCAGCAGTAAAGTTAGAAAACATGAGCAGTTCTTC
TRBJ2-3	.	TRBV4-2	.	CASSQAAGTSTDTQYF	TGTGCCAGCAGCCAAGCGGCGGGAACTAGCACAGATACGCAGTATTTT
TRBJ2-7	.	TRBV6-1	.	CASILKPLYGEQYF	TGTGCCAGCATCCTAAAGCCCCTCTATGGCGAGCAGTACTTC
TRBJ1-4	.	TRBV4-1	.	CASSQGWGVTNEKLFF	TGCGCCAGCAGCCAAGGGTGGGGGGTAACTAATGAAAAACTGTTTTTT